This TCR beta chain was observed in a study of beta chain features in type 1 diabetes. Findings of the study overall: All four CD4+ subsets from Type 1 diabetes patients carried moderately but significantly shorter TCRB CDR3s.

This clone was recorded a few times. Its matching antigen is unknown. The CDR3 runs to 15 residues. Trimming left V 4 bases short and J 5 bases short, with 15 bases between. Germline loops: CDR1 SGHRS, CDR2 YFSETQ. Expressed TCRB transcripts were sequenced because the entire RNA isolate underwent reverse transcription. The data were produced by immunoSEQ multiplex PCR, yet TCRdb's version contains in-frame clones alone and is incomplete. The data hold almost 350,000 clones, with roughly 8.8% observed a single time. The sequence derives from a young man with type 1 diabetes. The rearrangement joins TRBV5-1 to TRBJ2-2, with unresolved D. The sample was central memory CD4+ T cells from blood. CDR3 protein: CASSPAAVSTGELFF. CDR3 coding DNA: TGCGCCAGCAGCCCGGCCGCGGTTTCGACCGGGGAGCTGTTTTTT.